The entry below describes one T cell receptor beta chain. The antigen is undetermined. The CDR3 length is 13 residues. V was trimmed by 0 bases and J by 0 bases, leaving 4 bases between them. In germline, CDR1 is SGHRS, CDR2 YFSETQ. This sample was taken from a study of OX40 agonist ivuxolimab in advanced cancers. Study summary: At approximately 80% male, the cohort had a mean age of approximately 64 years, ranging from roughly 20 to 80. Study-wide points: The study did not work out the antigen specificity of the expanded peripheral T cells.

Clones were sequenced by immunoSEQ multiplex PCR, and TCRdb holds only the in-frame ones, with some missing. Of 70,000 to 75,000 clones in the sample, 85% to 90% are singletons; the top ten hold about 0.49%. Patients were ineligible given autoimmune disease history or systemic immunosuppression. V gene TRBV5-1 combines with J gene TRBJ2-7; no definite D call. The sequence came from an adult with an advanced solid tumor such as melanoma, head and neck, liver or kidney cancer. Sequencing used CD4+ or CD8+ T cells sorted from blood, obtained in a trial of the OX40 agonist ivuxolimab. The chain's CDR3 is CASSLAGSYEQYF. The CDR3 DNA sequence: TGCGCCAGCAGCTTGGCTGGCTCCTACGAGCAGTACTTC.